This T cell receptor beta chain was retrieved from a study of cytomegalovirus exposure and HLA in healthy donors. The primer mix had 60 Vbeta and 13 Jbeta primers. Profiling relied on immunoSEQ multiplex PCR, and the TCRdb table lists in-frame clones only, not all of them. The sample comprises more than 200,000 clones, over 65% of which are singletons, and 1.3% rests with the top ten. Germline V lookup: CDR1 LNHDA, CDR2 SQIVND (reference sequence). This CDR3 has 13 amino acids. V lost 8 bases, J lost 3 bases, and 2 bases stayed unmatched. This sequence joins TRBV19 and TRBJ1-3; 9 nucleotides align to TRBD1. This clonotype was sampled from a human donor in good health. The sample comprised PBMCs. The CDR3 region has the DNA TGTGCCAGTGGGACAGGGAGTGGAAACACCATATATTTT. Translation: CASGTGSGNTIYF.